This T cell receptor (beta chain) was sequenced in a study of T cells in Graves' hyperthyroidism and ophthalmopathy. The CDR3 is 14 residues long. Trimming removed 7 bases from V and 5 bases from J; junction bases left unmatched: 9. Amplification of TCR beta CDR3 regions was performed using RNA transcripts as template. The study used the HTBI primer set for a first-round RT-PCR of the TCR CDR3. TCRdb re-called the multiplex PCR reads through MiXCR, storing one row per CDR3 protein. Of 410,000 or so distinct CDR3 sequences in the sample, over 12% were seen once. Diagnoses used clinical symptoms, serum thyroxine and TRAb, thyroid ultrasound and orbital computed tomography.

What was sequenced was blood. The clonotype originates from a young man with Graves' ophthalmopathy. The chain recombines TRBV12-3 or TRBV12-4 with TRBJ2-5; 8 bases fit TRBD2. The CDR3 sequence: CASNFGQRGETQYF. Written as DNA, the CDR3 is TGTGCCAGCAATTTTGGGCAGCGGGGGGAGACCCAGTACTTC.